The clone carrying this T cell receptor beta chain was seen just once. Its target is unknown. Additional DNA sequences in this sample encode the identical CDR3. Assay: immunoSEQ multiplex PCR; the TCRdb copy retains only in-frame clones and omits some. The sample includes over 45,000 clones, 70% to 90% of them seen just once. The data belong to a study of graft-versus-host responses after intestinal transplantation. Findings and limits, study-wide: Across patients carrying graft-donor T cell macrochimerism, allografts held high graft-versus-host to host-versus-graft clonal ratios.

Trimming took 0 bases from V and 5 from J, leaving 7 bases between them. The CDR3 length is 12 residues. CDR1 GTSNPN and CDR2 SVGIG come from the germline V gene (reference sequence). The V call is TRBV30, the J call TRBJ1-1; D gene uncertain. This sequence originates from a human patient who received an intestinal transplant, so some T cells may come from the graft donor. The specimen was PBMCs, collected 26 days after transplant. CDR3 loop: CAWSVSGTEAFF. DNA for the CDR3: TGTGCCTGGAGTGTATCCGGGACTGAAGCTTTCTTT.